This T cell receptor beta chain was observed in a study of radiotherapy plus CTLA-4 blockade in lung cancer. Study as a whole: Objective responses arose in about 18% of patients, and 25% to 40% experienced disease control.

This table comes from immunoSEQ multiplex PCR, and its TCRdb copy is limited to in-frame clones, with some not included. The profile shows about 73,000 clones, around 87% of them singletons. A note on this clone: Its antigen is unidentified.

Study-wide findings and caveats: How blood T cell clones changed early, along with interferon-beta, reportedly forecast response best. Clones of tumor-derived TCRs expanded in blood after radiotherapy plus ipilimumab.

Patients had chemo-refractory metastatic non-small-cell lung cancer and received focal radiation plus CTLA-4 blockade that used ipilimumab. Germline CDR1 and CDR2: WNHNN and SYGVQD (reference sequence). This CDR3 comprises 17 residues. With V trimmed by 6 bases and J by 2 bases, 11 bases remained unmatched. J is TRBJ2-5 and V is TRBV10-1; 11 bases are a match to TRBD2. The sequence was obtained from a human donor with non-small cell lung cancer that progressed on radiotherapy plus ipilimumab. The material sequenced was peripheral blood, taken from a patient treated with radiotherapy plus ipilimumab. The CDR3 reads CASRLGTSGGLQETQYF. DNA of the CDR3: TGCGCCAGCAGACTTGGGACTAGCGGAGGATTACAAGAGACCCAGTACTTC.